Detailed here is one T cell receptor (beta chain). The data stem from a study of blood T cell repertoires in COVID-19. Turning to the study itself: Whether acute or convalescent, the COVID-19 samples came from the United States, Italy and Spain. T cells, B-cell-depleted T cells, or PBMCs supplied cDNA or gDNA.

TCRdb keeps only in-frame clones here, not all; method: immunoSEQ multiplex PCR. The table shows a few hundred thousand clones, with over 80% occurring only once. Participants were aged about 18 to 90 years, lived in 20 to 30 US areas, and enrolled virtually. From germline, CDR1 is SGHTS and CDR2 YDEGEE. This CDR3 has 11 amino acids. Between the trimmed V and J ends, which lost 0 bases and 6 bases, there was a span of 4 bases. The specimen was PBMCs or T cells enriched from blood (not recorded which). The V call is TRBV5-8, the J call TRBJ2-7, with D unresolved. The clonotype comes from a woman aged 45-65 years who had recovered from COVID-19. In DNA, the CDR3 is TGTGCCAGCAGCTTGGTGAGCGAGCAGTACTTC. Its translation: CASSLVSEQYF.